The 20 T cell receptor beta chains listed next were all sequenced from one sample in a study of technical replicates of blood from a few donors (dated by TCRdb to the late 2010s). Receptor libraries were prepared by the immunoSEQ multiplex PCR assay. This immuneACCESS table, as held by TCRdb, lists in-frame sequences with V and J called but not all clones. Of the missing ones, under half trace to an unresolved V gene in checked studies; the others have no known cause. The sample records around 83,000 clones, 90% to 95% of which are singletons. Roughly 0.26% of the sample comes from the top ten. What was sequenced was T cells isolated from PBMCs. The source of these receptors is a human donor in good health.

CDR3 sequence: CASSLSAGEPQHF. In nucleotides, the CDR3 is TGTGCCAGCAGCTTAAGTGCCGGGGAGCCCCAGCATTTT. This rearrangement joins TRBV11-2 to TRBJ1-5; D gene uncertain. The germline CDR1 and CDR2 sequences are SGHAT and FQNNGV. V was cut by 2 bases and J by 8 bases, with 10 bases left in between. This CDR3 spans 13 amino acids.

The chain recombines TRBV28 with TRBJ2-3, with a tentative D call TRBD2 (6 bases). The V gene lost 3 bases and the J gene lost 3 bases, with 10 bases spanning the gap. Per the germline V gene, CDR1 is MDHEN and CDR2 is SYDVKM. This CDR3 contains 14 residues. The chain's CDR3 is CASSLSAGTDTQYF. CDR3 in DNA: TGTGCCAGCAGTTTGTCTGCGGGAACAGATACGCAGTATTTT.

The gene calls are TRBV7-8 and TRBJ2-1; TRBD2 agrees at 11 bases. Germline V gives CDR1 SGHVS, CDR2 FQNEAQ. With 5 bases clipped from V and 3 bases from J, the junction kept 3 bases outside the gene matches. The CDR3 contains 15 residues. The CDR3 sequence is CASSPGLADYNEQFF. CDR3 nucleotide sequence: TGTGCCAGCAGCCCGGGACTAGCGGACTACAATGAGCAGTTCTTC.

The chain employs TRBV20-1 and TRBJ2-7, with a tentative D call TRBD2 (5 bases). CDR1 is DFQATT, CDR2 SNEGSKA, per germline (reference sequence). V lost 7 bases and J 3 bases, leaving 7 bases between the germline ends. The CDR3 contains 10 residues. As DNA, the CDR3 is TGCAGTGTCGGGAACTACGAGCAGTACTTC. Translating it yields CSVGNYEQYF.

The J gene is TRBJ1-3, the V gene TRBV7-8, with D perhaps TRBD1 (5 bases). Germline-derived CDR1 and CDR2 are SGHVS and FQNEAQ. CDR3 length: 15 residues. With 3 bases removed from V and 3 bases from J, the gap between germline ends came to 12 bases. This CDR3 is CASSLIWTNGNTIYF. The CDR3 DNA sequence: TGTGCCAGCAGCTTGATCTGGACAAATGGAAACACCATATATTTT.

The J gene is TRBJ1-2, the V gene TRBV19; D gene unclear. Trimming pared 3 bases from V and 2 bases from J, leaving 10 bases between. In germline, CDR1 is LNHDA, CDR2 SQIVND (reference sequence). CDR3 length: 14 residues. CDR3 DNA: TGTGCCAGTAGTATTTTCGACACGAACTATGGCTACACCTTC. This sequence encodes CASSIFDTNYGYTF.

The V call is TRBV5-1, the J call TRBJ2-2; 12 bases fit TRBD1. After removal of 3 bases from V and 6 bases from J, the junction contained 6 bases not matched to a gene. The CDR3 covers 16 residues. In germline, CDR1 is SGHRS, CDR2 YFSETQ. For the CDR3, the DNA is TGCGCCAGCAGCTGGACCGGGACAGGGGGCTCCGGGGAGCTGTTTTTT. It is translated as CASSWTGTGGSGELFF.

The chain couples TRBV15 to TRBJ2-5; 7 nucleotides agree with TRBD1. Trimming removed 3 bases from V and 5 bases from J; junction bases left unmatched: 12. The germline gives CDR1 LNHNV, CDR2 YYDKDF (reference sequence). This CDR3 is built from 16 residues. In nucleotides, the CDR3 is TGTGCCACCAGCAGCGGGCAGACAGGGTGGACGGAGACCCAGTACTTC. This translates into CATSSGQTGWTETQYF.

J is TRBJ2-7 and V is TRBV28; D is possibly TRBD2 (6 bases). The germline gives CDR1 MDHEN, CDR2 SYDVKM. This CDR3 spans 17 amino acids. Trimming stripped 2 bases from V and 3 bases from J, with 20 bases between. The CDR3 reads CASSLRNLGQGGYEQYF. The CDR3 region has the DNA TGTGCCAGCAGTTTACGAAATCTAGGGCAGGGAGGCTACGAGCAGTACTTC.

The chain employs TRBV11-3 and TRBJ2-7; D is perhaps TRBD1 (6 bases). CDR3 length equals 17 residues. The germline V and J ends were trimmed by 4 bases and 3 bases, with 22 bases remaining between them. CDR1 and CDR2 (germline): SGHNT, YENEEA. The CDR3, as DNA: TGTGCCAGCAGCTCGACCCGGGACACCCTAACGATCTACGAGCAGTACTTC. Its translation: CASSSTRDTLTIYEQYF.

The CDR3 is CASSIARDTEAFF. CDR3 in DNA: TGTGCCAGTAGTATAGCGCGGGACACTGAAGCTTTCTTT. The chain uses TRBV19 and TRBJ1-1; no definite D call. Germline V CDR1 and CDR2: LNHDA, SQIVND (reference sequence). V lost 1 base to trimming and J lost 3 bases, with 6 bases between them. The CDR3 is 13 residues long.

The V call is TRBV2, the J call TRBJ2-3, with 8 bases lining up with TRBD2. Germline trimming cut 8 bases from V and 3 bases from J; bases unmatched to any gene: 10. Germline loops: CDR1 SNHLY, CDR2 FYNNEI. The CDR3 has 15 residues. In DNA, the CDR3 is TGTGCCAGCGGTATAGCGGGGTACCTTACAGATACGCAGTATTTT. It encodes CASGIAGYLTDTQYF.

The chain employs TRBV19 and TRBJ2-7, with D possibly TRBD2 on 6 matching bases. With 9 bases removed from V and 2 bases from J, the gap between germline ends came to 17 bases. Germline V lookup: CDR1 LNHDA, CDR2 SQIVND (reference sequence). The CDR3 contains 14 residues. DNA for the CDR3: TGTGCCAGCAGCCACCCTGGCGGGACCTACGAGCAGTACTTC. Protein product: CASSHPGGTYEQYF.

The rearrangement joins TRBV19 to TRBJ1-2, with no clear D. CDR3 length: 15 residues. Germline assignment: CDR1 LNHDA and CDR2 SQIVND (reference sequence). V was pared by 6 bases and J by 4 bases, with 18 bases between. The CDR3 nucleotides read TGTGCCAGTAGGGCCAGGTATACCACTTCCTATGGCTACACCTTC. Translation: CASRARYTTSYGYTF.

The chain links TRBV2 to TRBJ2-6; D may be TRBD2 (5 bases). V lost 10 bases, J lost 3 bases, and 7 bases lay in between. Germline V lookup: CDR1 SNHLY, CDR2 FYNNEI. The CDR3 is 12 residues long. The CDR3 loop is CAIRDGANVLTF. Here the CDR3 DNA reads TGTGCCATACGGGATGGGGCCAACGTCCTGACTTTC.

This clone occurred once. The chain employs TRBV2 and TRBJ1-1; D uncertain. Germline CDR1 SNHLY, CDR2 FYNNEI. CDR3 length: 13 residues. Trimming took off 4 bases at V and 3 bases at J, with 9 bases between the two ends. The CDR3 loop reads CASSAAGDTEAFF. The CDR3 nucleotides are TGTGCCAGCAGTGCCGCGGGCGACACTGAAGCTTTCTTT.

The rearrangement joins TRBV14 to TRBJ2-3; 11 bases map to TRBD2. This CDR3 is 14 amino acids long. Per germline, CDR1 SGHDN and CDR2 FVKESK. V trimming: 7 bases; J trimming: 4 bases; junction bases outside the gene matches: 4. The chain's CDR3 is CASNPGLAADTQYF. For the CDR3, the DNA is TGTGCCAGCAACCCGGGACTAGCGGCAGATACGCAGTATTTT.

The CDR3: CASSLNNNEQFF. CDR3 DNA sequence: TGTGCCAGCAGCTTAAATAACAATGAGCAGTTCTTC. This rearrangement joins TRBV7-9 to TRBJ2-1; D is ambiguous. V lost 2 bases and J 5 bases, leaving 4 bases between the germline ends. The germline V gene encodes CDR1 SEHNR and CDR2 FQNEAQ (reference sequence). CDR3 size: 12 residues.

The rearrangement links TRBV7-6 to TRBJ1-1; weak D call: TRBD1 (5 bases). The CDR3 is made up of 16 amino acids. V lost 2 bases, J lost 0 bases, and 13 bases lay in between. In germline, CDR1 is SGHVS, CDR2 FNYEAQ. The CDR3 bases are TGTGCCAGCAGCTTAAGCACCCCGGACATGAACACTGAAGCTTTCTTT. It yields the protein CASSLSTPDMNTEAFF. Combining the CDR3 with reference TRBV7-6 and TRBJ1-1 gives the whole variable domain GAGVSQSPRYKVTKRGQDVALRCDPISGHVSLYWYRQALGQGPEFLTYFNYEAQQDKSGLPNDRFSAERPEGSISTLTIQRTEQRDSAMYRCASSLSTPDMNTEAFFGQGTRLTVV.

CDR3 coding DNA: TGTGCCAGCAGTGATGGGGGCCCGATGGGGCTAATCAAAAACATTCAGTACTTC. Protein sequence: CASSDGGPMGLIKNIQYF. V usage is TRBV2 and J usage is TRBJ2-4, with D possibly TRBD1 on 6 matching bases. Germline V gene data show CDR1 as SNHLY and CDR2 as FYNNEI. Trimming removed 3 bases from V and 3 bases from J, with 21 bases in between. The CDR3 runs 18 residues.